Sequencing of this TCR beta chain was carried out in a study of blood T cell repertoires in COVID-19. The overall study: Collection of acute and convalescent COVID-19 samples took place in the United States, Italy and Spain. T cells, B-cell-depleted T cells, or PBMCs supplied cDNA or gDNA.

Trimming stripped 7 bases from V and 9 bases from J, with 13 bases between. Germline V gene lookup returns CDR1 MNHEY and CDR2 SVGAGI. The CDR3 covers 12 residues. Seattle cases were enrolled at active infection and followed longitudinally. As originally analysed: Amplification of reference gene primers provided the estimated nucleated cell counts. TCRdb's copy holds only in-frame clones and misses some; the assay was immunoSEQ multiplex PCR. V and J calls and clone size are those listed in that table; D and trimming were worked out from the DNA. The table includes around 60,000 clones, approximately 77% detected once.

This receptor was identified in a woman aged 70-85 years with COVID-19, enrolled during active disease. This chain joins TRBV6-5 and TRBJ2-1, with D possibly matching TRBD2 (6 bases). The specimen sequenced was peripheral blood. In nucleotides, the CDR3 is TGTGCCAGCACCTCCGGGAGAGGTGAGCAGTTCTTC. As protein: CASTSGRGEQFF.